This TCR beta chain was observed in a study of control samples from healthy donors and cancer patients. The V end lost 4 bases, the J end lost 7 bases, and 16 bases lay between the germline ends. Germline-derived CDR1 and CDR2 are SSHAT and FNYEAQ (reference sequence). The CDR3 contains 14 residues. Here immunoSEQ multiplex PCR was the method, and the copy in TCRdb shows in-frame clones only, minus some. Of 100,000 to 150,000 clones in the sample, roughly 92% were seen once. The rearrangement links TRBV7-7 to TRBJ2-5, with D perhaps matching TRBD1 (5 bases). The sample was PBMCs. This sequence was found in a man of 80 years or more with head and neck cancer. The CDR3 region has the DNA TGTGCCAGCAGCTCGGATTCAGGGCAGGGGACCCAGTACTTC. It yields the protein CASSSDSGQGTQYF.